The 5 T cell receptor beta chains below were found in one sample sequenced in a study of glioma-infiltrating T cells after dendritic cell vaccination. Assay used: immunoSEQ multiplex PCR; TCRdb lists only in-frame clones, some missing. The repertoire holds tens of thousands of clones, with under 85% as singletons. Stated time point: after dendritic cell vaccination, including at tumor progression/relapse. Sample: blood, taken after dendritic cell vaccination. The source is a human donor with glioblastoma.

The chain couples TRBV27 to TRBJ1-1, with 12 bases aligning to TRBD1. CDR3 length equals 16 residues. V gave up 6 bases and J gave up 6 bases; unmatched junction bases: 11. In germline, CDR1 is MNHEY, CDR2 SMNVEV (reference sequence). This chain's CDR3 is CASRQPGQGAGAEAFF. Written as DNA, the CDR3 is TGTGCCAGCAGACAACCGGGACAGGGGGCAGGCGCTGAAGCTTTCTTT.

The chain combines TRBV7-8 with TRBJ1-2; D is perhaps TRBD1 (5 bases). CDR3 length: 13 residues. The germline V gene has CDR1 SGHVS and CDR2 FQNEAQ. With 1 base removed from V and 7 bases from J, the gap between germline ends came to 10 bases. Here the CDR3 DNA reads TGTGCCAGCAGCTTAGAGGGGAGGCTTGGCTACACCTTC. Residues: CASSLEGRLGYTF.

Note on this clone: The identical CDR3 is also encoded by other nucleotide sequences in the sample. The J gene is TRBJ2-3, the V gene TRBV10-3, with D possibly being TRBD1 (6 bases). This CDR3 is 15 amino acids long. Trimming shortened V by 4 bases and J by 2 bases, and 13 bases separated the two germline ends. Germline CDR1 is ENHRY and CDR2 is SYGVKD. CDR3 coding DNA: TGTGCCATCAGTGCCGGTCAGGGGTACACAGATACGCAGTATTTT. Translation gives CAISAGQGYTDTQYF.

This chain uses TRBV6-6 with TRBJ1-5; the D is unclear. There are 16 residues in the CDR3. V was pared by 4 bases and J by 2 bases, with 15 bases between. Germline V gene data show CDR1 as MNHNY and CDR2 as SVGAGI (reference sequence). The CDR3 DNA sequence: TGTGCCAGCAGTTTTCCGGTCCCCACGGGCAATCAGCCCCAGCATTTT. Translated: CASSFPVPTGNQPQHF.

V gene TRBV7-3 combines with J gene TRBJ1-1, with D maybe TRBD1 (6 bases). Germline V gene data show CDR1 as SGHTA and CDR2 as FQGTGA. Trimming pared 5 bases from V and 3 bases from J, leaving 13 bases between. This CDR3 region has 14 residues. CDR3 DNA: TGTGCCAGCAGCCCGGTGGGGGCCGACACTGAAGCTTTCTTT. Encoded protein: CASSPVGADTEAFF.